A single TCR beta chain is shown here with its context. Total RNA, at roughly 3.5 ug, went into every TCR library. TCRdb reprocessed the 5' RACE reads and keeps a single row for each CDR3 protein, giving no DNA. The sample totals around 380,000 distinct CDR3 sequences. Germline V gene data show CDR1 as SGHKS and CDR2 as YYEKEE (reference sequence). The CDR3 is made up of 16 amino acids. The sample originates from a study of monozygotic twins with inflammatory bowel disease. The receptor comes from a human donor with ulcerative colitis or Crohn's disease, or a healthy co-twin of an affected twin (not recorded which). The sample taken for sequencing was blood. J is TRBJ2-3 and V is TRBV5-5; TCRdb's D gene call, TRBD1, goes unchecked for lack of DNA. The CDR3 sequence is CASSLWVTGAADTQYF.